Each of the 2 T cell receptor beta chains below was sequenced from the same sample in a study of T-cell reconstitution after alpha-beta-depleted transplantation in children. Using unique molecular identifiers, the investigators prepared the TCRbeta library. TCRdb reprocessed the PCR reads with MiXCR, giving one entry per CDR3 protein. The table records approximately 500,000 distinct CDR3 sequences, approximately 10% of them present only once. This sample comprised PBMCs, obtained before TCRalphabeta/CD19-depleted stem cell transplant. The receptors were sampled from a child aged 2 to 10 with inherited bone marrow failure, due to receive a stem cell transplant.

This clonotype was counted between two and nine times. The rearrangement joins TRBV7-2 to TRBJ2-3; TRBD2 matches at 8 bases. This CDR3 has 17 residues. CDR1 and CDR2 from the germline V gene are SGHTA and FQGNSA. Losses at the gene ends were 5 bases for V and 2 bases for J; bases not matched to a gene: 12. This CDR3 reads CASSGGVAGPITDTQYF. The CDR3 bases are TGTGCCAGCAGCGGTGGGGTAGCGGGGCCTATCACAGATACGCAGTATTTT.

Ten or more counts support this clonotype. This chain joins TRBV6-1 and TRBJ2-7; 13 bases line up with TRBD2. J lost 7 bases, V lost 4 bases, and 7 bases had no gene match. Germline loops: CDR1 MNHNS, CDR2 SASEGT. The CDR3 has 15 residues. The CDR3: CASSGTSGRIEEQYF. The CDR3 DNA reads TGTGCCAGCAGTGGGACTAGCGGGAGAATCGAAGAGCAGTACTTC.